This T cell receptor (beta chain) is from a study of T cells in Graves' hyperthyroidism and ophthalmopathy. Study overall: Peripheral blood was taken when the disease was first diagnosed, before any treatment began.

Used for diagnoses were clinical symptoms, serum thyroxine and TRAb, thyroid ultrasound and orbital computed tomography. The table lists this clonotype with many counts. Its matching antigen is unknown. Amplification of TCR beta CDR3 regions was performed using RNA transcripts as template. Carried out on the TCR CDR3, a first-round RT-PCR used the HTBI primer set. TCRdb processed the multiplex PCR reads anew with MiXCR; each CDR3 protein has one entry. This table has some 510,000 distinct CDR3 sequences, around 20% appearing once. Regarding the study as a whole: The model foresaw ophthalmopathy a median roughly 6.5 months prior to onset. Most thyroid clonotypes with frequency above 0.001 were detected in blood.

Trimming left V 3 bases short and J 0 bases short, with 9 bases between. This CDR3 has 15 residues. Sample: blood. This TCR derives from a young man with Graves' hyperthyroidism. The rearrangement joins TRBV12-3 or TRBV12-4 to TRBJ1-3; D not resolved. The chain's CDR3 is CASSFHTISGNTIYF. The CDR3 DNA reads as TGTGCCAGCAGTTTTCACACCATCTCTGGAAACACCATATATTTT.